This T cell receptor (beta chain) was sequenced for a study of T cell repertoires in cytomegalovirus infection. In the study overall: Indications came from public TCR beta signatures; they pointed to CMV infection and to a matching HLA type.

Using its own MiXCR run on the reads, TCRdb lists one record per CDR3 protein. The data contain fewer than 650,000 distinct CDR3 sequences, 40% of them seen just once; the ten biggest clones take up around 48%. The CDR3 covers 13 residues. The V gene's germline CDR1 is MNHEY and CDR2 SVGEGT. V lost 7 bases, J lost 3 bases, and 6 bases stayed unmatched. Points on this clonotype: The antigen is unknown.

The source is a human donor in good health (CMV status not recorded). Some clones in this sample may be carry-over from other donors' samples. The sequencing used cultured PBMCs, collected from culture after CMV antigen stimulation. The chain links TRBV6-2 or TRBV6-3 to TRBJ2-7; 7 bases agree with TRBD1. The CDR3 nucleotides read TGTGCCAGCAACAGGGGAGCACACTACGAGCAGTACTTC. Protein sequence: CASNRGAHYEQYF.